The 17 T cell receptor beta chains below all came from one sample that was sequenced in a study of human T cells and chemical hapten exposure. TCRdb reanalysed the 5' RACE reads using MiXCR and keeps one entry per CDR3 protein. The sample shows 110,000 or so distinct CDR3 sequences, around a fifth of them seen only once. Extraction of total RNA was performed on unfractionated whole blood. Receptors originate from a human donor in good health.

CDR3 protein: CASSLRQGRRNSPLHF. As DNA, the CDR3 is TGTGCCAGCAGTTTAAGACAGGGTCGTCGGAATTCACCCCTCCACTTT. The chain has TRBV27 and TRBJ1-6; 7 bases align to TRBD1. The CDR3 extends over 16 amino acids. With 2 bases clipped from V and 7 bases from J, the junction kept 8 bases outside the gene matches. The V gene's germline CDR1 is MNHEY and CDR2 SMNVEV (reference sequence).

This clonotype came up a few times. The chain couples TRBV28 to TRBJ1-5, with 7 positions matching TRBD1. The CDR3 has 16 residues. From germline, CDR1 is MDHEN and CDR2 SYDVKM. V lost 0 bases to trimming and J lost 6 bases; unmatched junction nucleotides: 8. DNA of the CDR3: TGTGCCAGCAGTTTATGGGAGGGGGCTGGGGTTCAGCCCCAGCATTTT. Residues: CASSLWEGAGVQPQHF.

In its sample, this clonotype was seen a few times. The V and J genes are TRBV30 and TRBJ2-5; no clear D gene. This CDR3 has 13 amino acids. Germline V gives CDR1 GTSNPN, CDR2 SVGIG (reference sequence). The V and J ends lost 0 bases and 2 bases respectively, with 7 bases between them. CDR3 nucleotide sequence: TGTGCCTGGAGTGTGCGCAGTCAAGAGACCCAGTACTTC. Its translation is CAWSVRSQETQYF.

The chain recombines TRBV2 with TRBJ1-1, with D tentatively TRBD1 (6 bases). Looked up from germline, CDR1 is SNHLY and CDR2 is FYNNEI. V was trimmed by 7 bases and J by 5 bases, leaving 17 bases between them. The CDR3 totals 14 residues. For the CDR3, the DNA is TGTGCCAGCACCCCGATGGGGGCGCTAACTGAAGCTTTCTTT. As protein: CASTPMGALTEAFF.

Notes on this clonotype: At one end the junction does not follow the germline gene, possibly because of a read error. The V call is TRBV4-1, the J call TRBJ2-3; the match to TRBD2 covers 7 bases. CDR1 MGHRA and CDR2 YSYEKL come from the germline V gene. This CDR3 comprises 18 residues. CDR3 in DNA: TGCGCCAGCAGCCAAGAATCCGGGGCTAGCGGACGCACCGATACGCAGTATTTT. Translating it yields CASSQESGASGRTDTQYF.

This clonotype was picked up a small number of times. The chain is built from TRBV20-1 and TRBJ1-5, with D tentatively TRBD1 (6 bases). The V end was cut by 0 bases, the J end by 7 bases, with 22 bases between. CDR1 and CDR2 from the germline V gene are DFQATT and SNEGSKA (reference sequence). CDR3 length: 17 amino acids. The CDR3 here is CSARDLLRGGSGQPQHF. The CDR3 region has the DNA TGCAGTGCTAGAGACCTACTAAGGGGGGGCTCAGGACAGCCCCAGCATTTT.

This clonotype was counted a few times. The J gene is TRBJ1-1, the V gene TRBV5-1, with D hard to call. Germline values: CDR1 SGHRS, CDR2 YFSETQ. The V end lost 0 bases, the J end lost 4 bases, and 7 bases lay between the germline ends. This CDR3 comprises 13 residues. CDR3 DNA sequence: TGCGCCAGCAGCTTGGGGGTAATCACTGAAGCTTTCTTT. Amino acids: CASSLGVITEAFF. Filled out from reference TRBV5-1 and TRBJ1-1, the complete variable domain reads KAGVTQTPRYLIKTRGQQVTLSCSPISGHRSVSWYQQTPGQGLQFLFEYFSETQRNKGNFPGRFSGRQFSNSRSEMNVSTLELGDSALYLCASSLGVITEAFFGQGTRLTVV.

The rearrangement joins TRBV16 to TRBJ1-1, with a possible D match to TRBD1 (5 bases). Germline V gives CDR1 KGHSY, CDR2 FQNENV. The CDR3 has 13 residues. V was shortened by 2 bases and J by 8 bases, with 12 bases between the two germline ends. The CDR3 reads CASSQMGRGEAFF. CDR3 nucleotides: TGTGCCAGCAGCCAAATGGGACGAGGGGAAGCTTTCTTT.

This CDR3 is CASTLAAGLANEQFF. CDR3 nucleotides: TGCGCCAGCACCCTCGCCGCGGGACTAGCTAATGAGCAGTTCTTC. J is TRBJ2-1 and V is TRBV5-1; 9 bases align to TRBD2. Germline assignment: CDR1 SGHRS and CDR2 YFSETQ. The CDR3 length is 15 residues. V shed 6 bases, J shed 7 bases, and the junction held 11 bases outside the gene matches.

V is TRBV4-1 and J is TRBJ1-3; D is uncertain. The CDR3 length is 15 residues. CDR1 is MGHRA, CDR2 YSYEKL, per germline. The germline V and J ends were trimmed by 2 bases and 4 bases, with 12 bases remaining between them. CDR3 nucleotides: TGCGCCAGCAGCCAAAACGCGGGCGGCGGAAACACCATATATTTT. This translates into CASSQNAGGGNTIYF.

The chain combines TRBV7-9 with TRBJ1-4; tentative D call: TRBD1 (5 bases). With 8 bases removed from V and 0 bases from J, the gap between germline ends came to 10 bases. The germline gives CDR1 SEHNR, CDR2 FQNEAQ (reference sequence). The CDR3 is made up of 14 amino acids. The CDR3 spells CASQGHTTNEKLFF. Written as DNA, the CDR3 is TGTGCCAGCCAGGGTCACACAACTAATGAAAAACTGTTTTTT. The complete variable domain, with remaining parts taken from reference TRBV7-9 and TRBJ1-4, reads DTGVSQNPRHKITKRGQNVTFRCDPISEHNRLYWYRQTLGQGPEFLTYFQNEAQLEKSRLLSDRFSAERPKGSFSTLEIQRTEQGDSAMYLCASQGHTTNEKLFFGSGTQLSVL.

This clonotype occurred a few times. J is TRBJ1-3 and V is TRBV6-5; D ambiguous. This CDR3 contains 13 residues. CDR1 is MNHEY, CDR2 SVGAGI, per germline. V shed 11 bases and J shed 0 bases, with 11 bases lying between them. CDR3 sequence: CAVARTSGNTIYF. The CDR3 DNA is TGTGCCGTCGCCAGAACCTCTGGAAACACCATATATTTT.

In its sample, this clonotype was seen a few times. CDR3 sequence (DNA): TGTGCCACCAGCAGAGAGAGCAACTCTGGGGCCAACGTCCTGACTTTC. This encodes CATSRESNSGANVLTF. This sequence joins TRBV15 and TRBJ2-6; D is uncertain. V dropped 0 bases and J dropped 0 bases, with 6 bases sitting between them. This CDR3 comprises 16 residues. Germline CDR1 and CDR2: LNHNV and YYDKDF (reference sequence).

This clonotype came up many times. This chain uses TRBV7-9 with TRBJ2-5; D ambiguous. Trimming took off 5 bases at V and 3 bases at J, with 19 bases between the two ends. Germline CDR1 and CDR2: SEHNR and FQNEAQ (reference sequence). The CDR3 covers 16 residues. CDR3 DNA: TGTGCCAGCAGCCCCGACCCCCAGGCCGGTGAAGAGACCCAGTACTTC. Translation gives CASSPDPQAGEETQYF.

This clonotype was counted only a few times. J is TRBJ1-5 and V is TRBV18, with a possible D match to TRBD1 (5 bases). With 3 bases removed from V and 3 bases from J, the gap between germline ends came to 12 bases. Germline CDR1 KGHSH, CDR2 LQKENI. The CDR3 sequence is 15 residues long. CDR3: CASSPTTDNNQPQHF. DNA of the CDR3: TGTGCCAGCTCACCTACCACGGACAACAATCAGCCCCAGCATTTT.

The CDR3: CASSLWASGFTETQYF. DNA for the CDR3: TGCGCCAGCAGCTTGTGGGCTAGCGGGTTTACAGAGACCCAGTACTTC. The V call is TRBV5-1, the J call TRBJ2-5; 8 bases match TRBD2. This CDR3 is built from 16 residues. The trim removed 1 base at V and 4 bases at J, leaving 9 bases unmatched. Germline assignment: CDR1 SGHRS and CDR2 YFSETQ.

In this sample, this clonotype turned up a few times. This chain's CDR3 is CASSQESRAVYEQYF. CDR3 in DNA: TGTGCCAGCAGCCAAGAGTCACGAGCGGTCTACGAGCAGTACTTC. The chain joins TRBV14 to TRBJ2-7; perhaps TRBD2 as D (5 bases). The CDR3 sequence is 15 residues long. Germline CDR1 is SGHDN and CDR2 is FVKESK. V was clipped by 0 bases and J by 3 bases, with 12 bases between them.